This T cell receptor beta chain originates from a study of blood T cell repertoires in COVID-19. About the study: COVID-19 samples from acute and convalescent phases originated in the United States, Italy and Spain.

Trimming at V came to 0 bases and at J to 2 bases, leaving 19 bases not matched to a gene. The CDR3 sequence is 20 residues long. Germline CDR1 and CDR2: SGHRS and YFSETQ. Sequencing used immunoSEQ multiplex PCR; TCRdb keeps in-frame clones, though not all of them. Here the sample spans 200,000 to 250,000 clones, about four fifths being singletons. V gene TRBV5-1 combines with J gene TRBJ2-5, with 7 bases aligning to TRBD2. The sample was peripheral blood. The receptor was isolated from a woman aged 60-70 years with acute or convalescent COVID-19. The CDR3 is CASSLAVDPRGGDGQETQYF. The CDR3 DNA sequence: TGCGCCAGCAGCTTGGCCGTGGACCCTCGGGGAGGGGACGGACAAGAGACCCAGTACTTC.